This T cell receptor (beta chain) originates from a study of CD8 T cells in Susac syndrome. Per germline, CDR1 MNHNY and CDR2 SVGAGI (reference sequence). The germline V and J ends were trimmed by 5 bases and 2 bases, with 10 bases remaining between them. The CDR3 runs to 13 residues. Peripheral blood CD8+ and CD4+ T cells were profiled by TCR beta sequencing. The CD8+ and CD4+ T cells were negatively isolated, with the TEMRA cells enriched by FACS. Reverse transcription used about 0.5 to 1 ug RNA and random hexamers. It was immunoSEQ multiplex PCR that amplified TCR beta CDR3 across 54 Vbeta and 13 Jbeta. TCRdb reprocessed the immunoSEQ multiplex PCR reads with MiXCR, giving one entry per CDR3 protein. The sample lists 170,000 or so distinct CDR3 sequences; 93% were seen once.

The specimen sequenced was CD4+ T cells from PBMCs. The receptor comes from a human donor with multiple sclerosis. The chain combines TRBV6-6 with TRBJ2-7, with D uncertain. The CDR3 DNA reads TGTGCCAGCAGTAAGCCTGGGGCCTACGAGCAGTACTTC. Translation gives CASSKPGAYEQYF.